This T cell receptor beta chain is drawn from a study of metastatic and nonmetastatic thyroid tumors. Study-wide background: Repertoires were compared across blood and tumor or nodule tissue from malignant and benign thyroid patients. Overall study findings and caveats: Relative to benign nodules, malignant thyroid tumors were reportedly characterized by significantly elevated TCR beta diversity in blood and tumor.

By sample share, this clone is medium-sized. Its antigen is still unknown. With 5 bases clipped from V and 6 bases from J, the junction kept 9 bases outside the gene matches. The CDR3 loop spans 15 amino acids. In the original processing: The study built a papillary thyroid cancer distant-metastasis classifier from CDR3 differences across clinicopathological groups. Via MiXCR, TCRdb re-called the PCR reads. The V and J calls here are based on TCRdb, not the publication. Seen here are some 15,000 clones, approximately 30% observed once, and the top ten hold roughly 52%. Treatment of any kind had been given to no patient before thyroid surgery.

The chain has TRBV12-3 or TRBV12-4 and TRBJ2-1; the match to TRBD1 covers 8 bases. The receptor's source is a male donor with papillary thyroid cancer or a benign thyroid nodule (not recorded which). Some clones in this sample may be carry-over from other donors' samples. Material for sequencing was tumor tissue. The CDR3 DNA reads as TGTGCCAGCAGTGACGACAGGGGATGGGGCAATGAGCAGTTCTTC. Translation: CASSDDRGWGNEQFF.